The 9 T cell receptor beta chains below come from one sample, sequenced in a study of human T cells and chemical hapten exposure. A single record per CDR3 protein comes from TCRdb applying MiXCR to the RACE reads. The repertoire consists of around 380,000 distinct CDR3 sequences, with 4.8% occurring once and the leading ten covering under 2.5%. Described time point: patch test 1, 2 weeks after DPC sensitization. Documented treatment: therapeutic diphenylcyclopropenone sensitization with weekly scalp DPC. The sequenced sample was whole blood, obtained in connection with sensitization to the hapten diphenylcyclopropenone (DPC). These receptors all stem from a woman aged 45-65 years with alopecia areata. Some clones in this sample may be carry-over from other donors' samples.

This clonotype was seen repeatedly, ten times or more. The V gene is TRBV27, the J gene TRBJ1-3; D is unclear. This CDR3 spans 14 amino acids. With 5 bases removed from V and 5 bases from J, the gap between germline ends came to 13 bases. Germline V lookup: CDR1 MNHEY, CDR2 SMNVEV (reference sequence). The CDR3 DNA reads TGTGCCAGCAGTCCCGGTCCGGGCCGAAACACCATATATTTT. This encodes CASSPGPGRNTIYF.

This clonotype was recorded at least ten times. The chain combines TRBV5-1 with TRBJ2-3; the D gene is possibly TRBD2 (6 bases). The CDR3 is 14 residues long. The V end lost 7 bases, the J end lost 3 bases, and 15 bases lay between the germline ends. CDR1 is SGHRS, CDR2 YFSETQ, per germline. The CDR3 coding sequence is TGCGCCAGCTCAAAGGGCGGAGGGACAGATACGCAGTATTTT. It encodes CASSKGGGTDTQYF.

This clonotype was recorded many times. This chain connects TRBV12-3 or TRBV12-4 to TRBJ1-1, with 7 bases matching TRBD1. V was pared by 5 bases and J by 4 bases, with 1 base of the junction left unmatched. The CDR3 is made up of 12 amino acids. The CDR3 region has the DNA TGTGCCAGCAGTCCAGGGGGCACTGAAGCTTTCTTT. It encodes CASSPGGTEAFF.

This clonotype was recorded a few times. The V and J genes are TRBV18 and TRBJ1-6; possibly TRBD1 for D (5 bases). The CDR3 loop spans 12 amino acids. The germline V and J ends were trimmed by 5 bases and 19 bases, with 18 bases remaining between them. Germline V gene lookup returns CDR1 KGHSH and CDR2 LQKENI. This CDR3 reads CASSSVWGALHF. The CDR3 nucleotides are TGTGCCAGCTCATCGGTATGGGGCGCGTTACACTTT.

The chain has TRBV6-2 or TRBV6-3 and TRBJ2-1; D is possibly TRBD2 (6 bases). The CDR3 consists of 14 residues. The germline CDR1 and CDR2 sequences are MNHEY and SVGEGT. The V and J ends lost 2 bases and 8 bases respectively, with 13 bases between them. The CDR3 reads CASSYTRLGYEQFF. The CDR3 DNA is TGTGCCAGCAGTTACACCAGACTAGGCTATGAGCAGTTCTTC.

Comments on this clonotype: This could be a read error, since a much larger clone is one nucleotide away. The chain employs TRBV2 and TRBJ1-1; 11 bases align to TRBD1. This CDR3 has 11 residues. Germline CDR1 is SNHLY and CDR2 is FYNNEI. This CDR3 is CASRGQGGAYF. The CDR3 bases are TGTGCCAGCAGGGGACAGGGGGGAGCTTACTTT.

This clonotype was detected many times. This chain links TRBV13 with TRBJ1-2, with D unresolved. Germline CDR1 is PRHDT and CDR2 is FYEKMQ (reference sequence). The CDR3 is 13 residues long. V was trimmed by 6 bases and J by 3 bases, leaving 11 bases between them. CDR3 loop: CASRGPPHYGYTF. CDR3 bases: TGTGCCAGCAGGGGCCCTCCTCACTATGGCTACACCTTC.

This clonotype was seen at least ten times. V and J are TRBV10-3 and TRBJ2-1, with 8 bases aligning to TRBD2. Trimming removed 8 bases from V and 9 bases from J; junction bases left unmatched: 6. CDR1 ENHRY and CDR2 SYGVKD come from the germline V gene. The CDR3 is made up of 12 amino acids. CDR3 nucleotides: TGTGCCATCGGCGGGACTAGTATTGAGCAGTTCTTC. It translates to CAIGGTSIEQFF.

The rearrangement uses TRBV28 and TRBJ2-7, with D unresolved. The V end lost 5 bases, the J end lost 5 bases, and 10 bases lay between the germline ends. The CDR3 covers 12 residues. Per germline, CDR1 MDHEN and CDR2 SYDVKM. In DNA form, the CDR3 reads TGTGCCAGCAGTCCGATCCTCAACGAGCAGTACTTC. This encodes CASSPILNEQYF.